Listed below are T cell receptor beta chains from one sample, sequenced in a study of shared clonotypes between healthy human individuals. The method was immunoSEQ multiplex PCR; TCRdb's version includes in-frame clones alone and lacks a portion of them. Seen here are over 400,000 clones, about 85% observed once, and the top ten hold roughly an eighth. Input material: PBMCs. The receptors stem from a woman between 35 and 50 years old in good health. Some clones in this sample may be carry-over from other donors' samples. The CDR3 runs from the conserved cysteine through the conserved F or W. A D gene is named only where the DNA matches it firmly. Not all rows give a size; the values are once, few, many and, for expanded clones, a class.

v_gene	j_gene	abundance	d_gene	CDR3aa	CDR3nt
TRBV4-2	TRBJ1-2	-	-	CASSQDTLGYGYTF	TGTGCCAGCAGCCAAGATACATTGGGCTATGGCTACACCTTC
TRBV4-2	TRBJ1-4	-	TRBD1	CASSQEPGQGDEKLFF	TGTGCCAGCAGCCAGGAACCGGGACAGGGGGATGAAAAACTGTTTTTT
TRBV11-2	TRBJ2-5	-	-	CASRPGRWEETQYF	TGTGCCAGCAGACCCGGACGTTGGGAAGAGACCCAGTACTTC
TRBV27	TRBJ2-6	-	TRBD2	CASSPTTRLAGSSGANVLTF	TGTGCCAGCAGTCCTACCACCCGACTAGCGGGAAGCTCTGGGGCCAACGTCCTGACTTTC
TRBV11-2	TRBJ1-3	many	-	CASSKEVSGTPLYF	TGTGCCAGCAGTAAAGAAGTATCCGGGACGCCGCTATATTTT
TRBV19	TRBJ1-2	-	TRBD1	CASMDRGSYGYTF	TGTGCCAGTATGGACAGGGGAAGCTATGGCTACACCTTC
TRBV11-1	TRBJ2-3	once	TRBD2	CASSLSRSWRGSADTQYF	TGTGCCAGCAGCTTATCAAGAAGTTGGCGCGGGAGTGCAGATACGCAGTATTTT
TRBV7-9	TRBJ2-5	-	TRBD2	CASSLLAGQETQYF	TGTGCCAGCAGCTTGCTAGCGGGGCAAGAGACCCAGTACTTC
TRBV7-2	TRBJ1-2	-	-	CASSLGAENYGYTF	TGTGCCAGCAGCTTAGGGGCGGAGAACTATGGCTACACCTTC
TRBV5-1	TRBJ1-2	-	TRBD1	CASSPEAGGGINYGYTF	TGCGCCAGCAGCCCAGAGGCAGGGGGCGGTATAAACTATGGCTACACCTTC
TRBV7-2	TRBJ2-7	-	-	CASTRDWGSHEQYF	TGTGCCAGCACCCGGGACTGGGGAAGCCACGAGCAGTACTTC
TRBV6-6	TRBJ1-1	once	-	CASSPQATEAFF	TGTGCCAGCAGTCCCCAGGCCACTGAAGCTTTCTTT
TRBV2	TRBJ2-1	-	-	CATPVPLRRGAVYEQFF	TGTGCCACCCCGGTGCCACTACGAAGGGGCGCAGTTTATGAGCAGTTCTTC
TRBV6-6	TRBJ1-2	once	TRBD1	CASSSNRGGGYTF	TGTGCCAGCAGTTCGAACAGGGGTGGGGGCTACACCTTC
TRBV2	TRBJ1-3	few	-	CASSAESGGNTIYF	TGTGCCAGCAGTGCGGAGAGCGGTGGAAACACCATATATTTT
TRBV29-1	TRBJ2-7	many	-	CSVASGFLGLREQYF	TGCAGCGTAGCCTCAGGGTTTCTCGGGCTTAGGGAGCAGTACTTC
TRBV29-1	TRBJ2-7	once	TRBD1	CSVEKGAYEQYF	TGCAGCGTTGAAAAGGGGGCATACGAGCAGTACTTC
TRBV28	TRBJ2-1	-	-	CASRSENGVRSYNEQFF	TGTGCCAGCAGGTCGGAGAATGGGGTTCGCTCCTACAATGAGCAGTTCTTC
TRBV27	TRBJ2-1	-	TRBD2	CASRHRLAGEVSYNEQFF	TGTGCCAGCAGACACAGACTAGCGGGAGAAGTGTCCTACAATGAGCAGTTCTTC
TRBV11-2	TRBJ2-2	-	-	CASSSSQGPGELFF	TGTGCCAGCAGCTCCTCACAGGGCCCCGGGGAGCTGTTTTTT
TRBV10-3	TRBJ2-3	-	-	CAIRGTGPDTQYF	TGTGCCATCAGAGGAACAGGGCCAGATACGCAGTATTTT
TRBV18	TRBJ2-5	-	-	CASSPRQGQETQYF	TGTGCCAGCTCACCCCGGCAGGGCCAAGAGACCCAGTACTTC
TRBV28	TRBJ1-2	-	-	CASSLVTGPFRGYTF	TGTGCCAGCAGTTTAGTAACAGGGCCCTTCCGAGGCTACACCTTC
TRBV7-2	TRBJ2-3	-	-	CASSLEGRTDTQYF	TGTGCCAGCAGCTTGGAGGGCCGCACAGATACGCAGTATTTT
TRBV7-9	TRBJ2-3	-	-	CASSSRGDTQYF	TGTGCCAGCAGCTCCAGGGGAGATACGCAGTATTTT
TRBV25-1	TRBJ1-1	-	TRBD1	CASSDDPRDRGRTEAFF	TGTGCCAGCAGTGACGATCCGAGGGACAGGGGGCGAACTGAAGCTTTCTTT
TRBV21-1	TRBJ1-4	-	-	CASPGCQQQEAGIATNEKLFF	TGTGCCAGCCCCGGGTGCCAGCAACAAGAGGCAGGGATTGCAACTAATGAAAAACTGTTTTTT
TRBV2	TRBJ2-5	many	TRBD2	CASSGIPRGAQYF	TGTGCCAGCAGTGGAATCCCCCGGGGGGCCCAGTACTTC
TRBV12-5	TRBJ2-7	once	TRBD2	CASGLAGGSEQYF	TGTGCTAGTGGTTTGGCGGGAGGGTCCGAGCAGTACTTC
TRBV5-6	TRBJ1-1	-	TRBD1	CASSIPTGGGTEAFF	TGTGCCAGCAGCATTCCGACAGGGGGCGGCACTGAAGCTTTCTTT
TRBV28	TRBJ1-4	-	-	CASSQVNEKLFF	TGTGCCAGCAGCCAGGTTAATGAAAAACTGTTTTTT
TRBV5-1	TRBJ1-3	-	-	CASTRDLNSGNTIYF	TGCGCCAGCACCAGGGACTTGAACTCTGGAAACACCATATATTTT
TRBV6-1	TRBJ1-2	-	TRBD1	CASSVGGVGQLSNYGYTF	TGTGCCAGCAGTGTAGGGGGTGTGGGACAGCTATCTAACTATGGCTACACCTTC
TRBV14	TRBJ2-7	-	TRBD1	CASSQDLDRRPYEQYF	TGTGCCAGCAGCCAAGACCTGGACAGGAGGCCCTACGAGCAGTACTTC
TRBV7-2	TRBJ2-3	-	-	CASSPWGGGTDTQYF	TGTGCCAGCAGCCCTTGGGGTGGCGGCACAGATACGCAGTATTTT
TRBV2	TRBJ1-5	-	-	CASSERVGNQPQHF	TGTGCCAGCAGTGAAAGGGTTGGCAATCAGCCCCAGCATTTT
TRBV7-2	TRBJ2-7	-	TRBD1	CASSSDPSTGTGRYEQYF	TGTGCCAGCAGCTCCGACCCAAGCACCGGGACAGGTCGATACGAGCAGTACTTC
TRBV7-9	TRBJ1-1	-	-	CASSWGSLGNTEAFF	TGTGCCAGCAGCTGGGGTTCCCTGGGCAACACTGAAGCTTTCTTT
TRBV5-1	TRBJ2-5	many	TRBD1	CASSTGGRETQYF	TGCGCCAGCTCTACAGGGGGTCGGGAGACCCAGTACTTC
TRBV28	TRBJ1-1	-	-	CASSLNYREAFF	TGTGCCAGCAGTTTAAATTATAGAGAAGCTTTCTTT
TRBV9	TRBJ1-4	-	-	CASSANREVGYEKLFF	TGTGCCAGCAGCGCCAACAGGGAGGTGGGCTATGAAAAACTGTTTTTT